This passage covers 28 T cell receptor beta chains from one sample sequenced in a study of blood T cell repertoires in COVID-19 (dated by TCRdb to the early 2020s). To prepare the library, the immunoSEQ multiplex PCR assay was applied. TCRdb limited this immuneACCESS table to in-frame rearrangements with V and J called. A share of clones is missing; checked studies link under half to unresolved V genes, and the rest is unexplained. The sample table shows roughly 460,000 clones, and 85% to 90% are seen once. The ten biggest clones cover roughly 0.78% of the sample. The sequencing input was peripheral blood. All receptors derive from a man aged 18 to 30 with COVID-19, enrolled during active disease.

The chain recombines TRBV10-2 with TRBJ2-2; 8 bases fit TRBD1. The CDR3 is 16 residues long. V gave up 7 bases and J gave up 6 bases; unmatched junction bases: 13. Germline V lookup: CDR1 WSHSY, CDR2 SAAADI. CDR3 loop: CASNFRQGPSAGELFF. The CDR3 DNA reads TGCGCCAGCAACTTCAGACAGGGGCCTTCCGCCGGGGAGCTGTTTTTT.

The genes are TRBV18 and TRBJ1-1; 9 bases align to TRBD1. The ends lost 0 bases at V and 1 base at J; junction bases unmatched: 6. The CDR3 consists of 17 residues. Germline values: CDR1 KGHSH, CDR2 LQKENI. CDR3 in DNA: TGTGCCAGCTCACCACCCACAGGGGGCGCGGGGAACACTGAAGCTTTCTTT. Encoded protein: CASSPPTGGAGNTEAFF.

The chain combines TRBV2 with TRBJ2-1, with TRBD2 identical over 7 bases. V dropped 6 bases and J dropped 4; count of bases not matched to a gene: 3. Germline CDR1 reads SNHLY; CDR2 reads FYNNEI. The CDR3 has 13 amino acids. Written as DNA, the CDR3 is TGTGCCAGCAGGGGGGGGGAATACAATGAGCAGTTCTTC. Translation gives CASRGGEYNEQFF.

The J gene is TRBJ1-1, the V gene TRBV4-1; 9 bases fit TRBD1. The CDR3 runs to 16 residues. Germline-derived CDR1 and CDR2 are MGHRA and YSYEKL. The junction had 4 bases not matched to a gene; V was cut back by 0 bases and J by 2 bases. The CDR3 loop is CASSQEGDRANTEAFF. CDR3 nucleotide sequence: TGCGCCAGCAGCCAAGAAGGGGACAGGGCTAACACTGAAGCTTTCTTT.

This clone was recorded only once. The CDR3 DNA reads TGTGCCAGCAGCCCGATCGTGGGGACAGGGAGTTCACCCCTCCACTTT. It translates to CASSPIVGTGSSPLHF. The chain employs TRBV5-5 and TRBJ1-6, with 9 bases identical to TRBD1. V lost 4 bases and J lost 9; bases outside the gene matches: 11. Germline loops: CDR1 SGHKS, CDR2 YYEKEE (reference sequence). The CDR3 length is 16 residues.

This chain links TRBV5-4 with TRBJ2-7, with TRBD1 identical over 8 bases. This CDR3 is 15 amino acids long. Germline V gene data show CDR1 as SGHNT and CDR2 as YYREEE (reference sequence). J gave up 3 bases and V 4 bases, and 9 bases lay outside the gene matches. CDR3 bases: TGTGCCAGCAGCGGGACCGGGACAGGCTACTACGAGCAGTACTTC. This sequence encodes CASSGTGTGYYEQYF.

This clone was observed a few times. Other nucleotide sequences in the sample specify the same CDR3. This sequence joins TRBV4-1 and TRBJ2-7, with 7 bases matching TRBD1. Germline assignment: CDR1 MGHRA and CDR2 YSYEKL. The CDR3 has 15 residues. V dropped 1 base and J dropped 0; count of bases not matched to a gene: 3. The CDR3 region has the DNA TGCGCCAGCAGCCAAGCAACAGGGGTCTCCTACGAGCAGTACTTC. Amino acids: CASSQATGVSYEQYF.

V usage is TRBV18 and J usage is TRBJ1-1; D is uncertain. Trimming shortened V by 3 bases and J by 2 bases, and 13 bases separated the two germline ends. CDR1 is KGHSH, CDR2 LQKENI, per germline. The CDR3 length is 15 residues. The CDR3, as DNA: TGTGCCAGCTCACCGTCTCAGAGCGCAAACACTGAAGCTTTCTTT. Protein product: CASSPSQSANTEAFF.

J is TRBJ2-1 and V is TRBV4-2, with 14 bases lining up with TRBD2. V trimming: 4 bases; J trimming: 6 bases; junction bases outside the gene matches: 11. The CDR3 runs to 18 residues. In germline, CDR1 is LGHNA, CDR2 YNFKEQ. The CDR3 is CASSLATGTSGRFNEQFF. CDR3 nucleotide sequence: TGTGCCAGCAGCCTGGCGACCGGGACTAGCGGGAGATTCAATGAGCAGTTCTTC.

The V and J genes are TRBV18 and TRBJ2-3; 7 bases fit TRBD1. The V gene's germline CDR1 is KGHSH and CDR2 LQKENI. With 5 bases clipped from V and 4 bases from J, the junction kept 6 bases outside the gene matches. The CDR3 has 14 residues. This CDR3 reads CASSSTGVADTQYF. The DNA of the CDR3 is TGTGCCAGCTCATCTACAGGGGTTGCAGATACGCAGTATTTT. Looking up the rest from reference TRBV18 and TRBJ2-3 gives the full variable domain: NAGVMQNPRHLVRRRGQEARLRCSPMKGHSHVYWYRQLPEEGLKFMVYLQKENIIDESGMPKERFSAEFPKEGPSILRIQQVVRGDSAAYFCASSSTGVADTQYFGPGTRLTVL.

This clone came up a few times. The chain has TRBV6-5 and TRBJ2-7, with TRBD1 identical over 7 bases. Germline CDR1 reads MNHEY; CDR2 reads SVGAGI. There are 14 residues in the CDR3. Trimming at V came to 2 bases and at J to 0 bases, leaving 1 base not matched to a gene. The CDR3 sequence is CASSYGDSSYEQYF. CDR3 sequence (DNA): TGTGCCAGCAGTTACGGGGACAGCTCCTACGAGCAGTACTTC.

This chain uses TRBV29-1 with TRBJ1-5, with D tentatively TRBD1 (6 bases). The CDR3 is made up of 12 amino acids. Per germline, CDR1 SQVTM and CDR2 ANQGSEA. V was cut by 4 bases and J by 4 bases, with 8 bases left in between. The CDR3 DNA follows: TGCAGCGTTGTTCAGGGGAATCAGCCCCAGCATTTT. Its protein is CSVVQGNQPQHF.

The chain joins TRBV11-1 to TRBJ2-7; 14 bases are shared with TRBD2. With 5 bases clipped from V and 3 bases from J, the junction kept 6 bases outside the gene matches. Per germline, CDR1 SGHAT and CDR2 FQDESV (reference sequence). CDR3 length equals 16 residues. Here the CDR3 DNA reads TGTGCCAGCAGCCCGAAGGGACTAGCGGGAGTCTACGAGCAGTACTTC. It yields the protein CASSPKGLAGVYEQYF.

This chain connects TRBV7-8 to TRBJ1-1, with D perhaps TRBD1 (6 bases). V was shortened by 1 base and J by 0 bases, with 12 bases between the two germline ends. Per the germline V gene, CDR1 is SGHVS and CDR2 is FQNEAQ. There are 16 residues in the CDR3. The CDR3 DNA follows: TGTGCCAGCAGCTTAGTAGGGGGACGCATGAACACTGAAGCTTTCTTT. Protein product: CASSLVGGRMNTEAFF.

V and J are TRBV6-6 and TRBJ2-1, with TRBD2 as a possible D gene (6 bases). Germline V lookup: CDR1 MNHNY, CDR2 SVGAGI (reference sequence). CDR3 length: 13 residues. The V end lost 6 bases, the J end lost 4 bases, and 10 bases lay between the germline ends. CDR3 DNA: TGTGCCAGCAGCATGGGACTGTACAATGAGCAGTTCTTC. Its protein product is CASSMGLYNEQFF.

The V and J genes are TRBV27 and TRBJ2-3, with TRBD1 identical over 10 bases. V was pared by 5 bases and J by 7 bases, with 9 bases of the junction left unmatched. The germline V gene has CDR1 MNHEY and CDR2 SMNVEV (reference sequence). The CDR3 length is 15 residues. CDR3 region: CASSLRTGGFNTQYF. CDR3 in DNA: TGTGCCAGCAGTCTCAGGACAGGGGGATTCAATACGCAGTATTTT.

The sample holds a few counts of this clone. This sequence joins TRBV2 and TRBJ2-7, with 8 bases fitting TRBD1. Germline-derived CDR1 and CDR2 are SNHLY and FYNNEI. V lost 3 bases to trimming and J lost 5 bases; unmatched junction nucleotides: 6. The CDR3 runs 14 residues. This CDR3 is CASSEYRGTNEQYF. The CDR3 coding sequence is TGTGCCAGCAGTGAGTACAGGGGGACGAACGAGCAGTACTTC.

The chain links TRBV12-3 or TRBV12-4 to TRBJ1-1; no clear D. The ends were cut back, 2 bases at V and 8 bases at J, with 6 bases in the middle. The CDR3 is 11 residues long. The CDR3 coding sequence is TGTGCCAGCAGTTTAAACCAGGAAGCTTTCTTT. Amino acids: CASSLNQEAFF.

For this clone: The same CDR3 also results from other DNA sequences found in this sample. The chain joins TRBV19 to TRBJ2-1, with TRBD2 matching 14 bases. The length of the CDR3 is 15 residues. The junction had 6 bases not matched to a gene; V was cut back by 5 bases and J by 9 bases. Germline V gene data show CDR1 as LNHDA and CDR2 as SQIVND (reference sequence). In DNA form, the CDR3 reads TGTGCCAGTAGTCCGGGACTAGCGGGAGTTGGTGAGCAGTTCTTC. Amino acids: CASSPGLAGVGEQFF.

There are a few counts of this clone. The chain carries TRBV7-3 and TRBJ2-5; TRBD1 might be the D (5 bases). CDR1 is SGHTA and CDR2 is FQGTGA in the germline V gene. The length of the CDR3 is 14 residues. The germline V and J ends were trimmed by 0 bases and 1 base, with 6 bases remaining between them. The CDR3 here is CASSLTGAQETQYF. The CDR3, as DNA: TGTGCCAGCAGCTTAACTGGGGCCCAAGAGACCCAGTACTTC.

The chain links TRBV30 to TRBJ1-1; TRBD1 is a possible D gene (5 bases). The CDR3 is 14 amino acids. The germline V gene has CDR1 GTSNPN and CDR2 SVGIG (reference sequence). V gave up 2 bases and J gave up 5 bases, with 15 bases separating them. The CDR3 bases are TGTGCCTGGAGTAAAGCAGGGCACCATACTGAAGCTTTCTTT. Its protein product is CAWSKAGHHTEAFF.

The chain employs TRBV12-3 or TRBV12-4 and TRBJ1-2, with unresolved D. The CDR3 covers 11 residues. The germline V and J ends were trimmed by 3 bases and 7 bases, with 6 bases remaining between them. The CDR3 here is CASSFEGGYTF. The CDR3 DNA sequence: TGTGCCAGCAGTTTCGAGGGTGGCTACACCTTC.

The chain links TRBV2 to TRBJ1-5; D is perhaps TRBD1 (5 bases). CDR1 SNHLY and CDR2 FYNNEI come from the germline V gene. The V gene lost 2 bases and the J gene lost 3 bases, with 11 bases spanning the gap. The CDR3 is 15 residues long. This chain's CDR3 is CASSEQGIHNQPQHF. CDR3 in DNA: TGTGCCAGCAGTGAACAGGGAATACACAATCAGCCCCAGCATTTT.

This chain's CDR3 is CASSASGGDTQYF. The CDR3 nucleotides read TGTGCCAGCAGTGCATCAGGGGGGGATACGCAGTATTTT. J is TRBJ2-3 and V is TRBV6-4; tentative D call: TRBD1 (7 bases). This CDR3 is built from 13 residues. Trimming removed 4 bases from V and 6 bases from J, with 11 bases in between. Germline V gives CDR1 MRHNA, CDR2 SNTAGT.

This CDR3 is CASSLGRLAGTDTQYF. DNA of the CDR3: TGTGCCAGCAGCCTTGGGAGGCTAGCGGGTACAGATACGCAGTATTTT. V gene TRBV11-3 combines with J gene TRBJ2-3, with TRBD2 identical over 8 bases. CDR1 and CDR2 from the germline V gene are SGHNT and YENEEA. The length of the CDR3 is 16 residues. J lost 3 bases, V lost 5 bases, and 10 bases had no gene match.

V is TRBV5-6 and J is TRBJ2-3, with a weak D call TRBD1 (7 bases). CDR3 length: 13 residues. The germline CDR1 and CDR2 sequences are SGHDT and YYEEEE. V shed 4 bases and J shed 9 bases, with 15 bases lying between them. For the CDR3, the DNA is TGTGCCAGCAGCGGAGGGGGCGAAGGCACGCAGTATTTT. This encodes CASSGGGEGTQYF.

The chain combines TRBV5-1 with TRBJ1-2; D gene unclear. CDR3 length: 13 residues. With 0 bases removed from V and 6 bases from J, the gap between germline ends came to 9 bases. From germline, CDR1 is SGHRS and CDR2 YFSETQ. CDR3 DNA sequence: TGCGCCAGCAGCTTGGACAGCTACAATGGCTACACCTTC. Translating gives CASSLDSYNGYTF.

This clone was recorded once. The V call is TRBV4-2, the J call TRBJ1-1, with 7 bases lining up with TRBD1. The CDR3 spans 14 residues. Per germline, CDR1 LGHNA and CDR2 YNFKEQ. V lost 2 bases, J lost 4 bases, and 4 bases stayed unmatched. CDR3 sequence: CASSQTGVTTEAFF. CDR3 DNA sequence: TGTGCCAGCAGCCAAACAGGGGTTACCACTGAAGCTTTCTTT.